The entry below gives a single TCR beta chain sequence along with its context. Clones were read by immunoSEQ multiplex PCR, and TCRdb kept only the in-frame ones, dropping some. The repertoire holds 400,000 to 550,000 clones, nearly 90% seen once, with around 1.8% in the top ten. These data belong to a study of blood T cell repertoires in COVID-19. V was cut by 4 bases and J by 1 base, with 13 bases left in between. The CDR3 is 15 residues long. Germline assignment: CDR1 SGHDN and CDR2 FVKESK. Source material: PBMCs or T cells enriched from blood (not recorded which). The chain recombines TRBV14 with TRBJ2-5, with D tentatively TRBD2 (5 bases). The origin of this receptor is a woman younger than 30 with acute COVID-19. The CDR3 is CASSPPSGSQETQYF. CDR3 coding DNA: TGTGCCAGCAGCCCTCCGTCGGGAAGCCAAGAGACCCAGTACTTC.